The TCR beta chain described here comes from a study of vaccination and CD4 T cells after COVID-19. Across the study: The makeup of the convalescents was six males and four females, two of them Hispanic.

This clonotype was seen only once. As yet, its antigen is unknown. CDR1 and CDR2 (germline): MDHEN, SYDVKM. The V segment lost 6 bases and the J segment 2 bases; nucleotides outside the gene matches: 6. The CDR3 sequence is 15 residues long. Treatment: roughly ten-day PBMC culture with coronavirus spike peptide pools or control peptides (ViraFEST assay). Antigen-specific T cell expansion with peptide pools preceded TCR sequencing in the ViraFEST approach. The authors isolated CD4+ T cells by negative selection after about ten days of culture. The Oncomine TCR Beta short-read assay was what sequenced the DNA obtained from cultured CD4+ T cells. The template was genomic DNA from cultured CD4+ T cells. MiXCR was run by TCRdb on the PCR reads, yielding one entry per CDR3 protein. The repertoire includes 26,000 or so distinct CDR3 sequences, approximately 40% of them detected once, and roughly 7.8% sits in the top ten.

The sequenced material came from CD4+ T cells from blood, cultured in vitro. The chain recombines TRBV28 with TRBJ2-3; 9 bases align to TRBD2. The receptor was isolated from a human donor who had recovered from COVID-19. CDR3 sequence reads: CASRLSGGHTDTQYF. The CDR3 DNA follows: TGTGCCAGCAGACTTAGCGGGGGTCACACAGATACGCAGTATTTT.